Listed below are T cell receptor beta chains from one sample, sequenced in a study of T cell responses to AZD1222 COVID-19 vaccine. Assay: immunoSEQ multiplex PCR; the TCRdb copy retains only in-frame clones and omits some. The table lists 85,000 to 120,000 clones, 90% of them singletons. The sequencing here drew on peripheral blood, taken on day 0 of AZD1222 vaccination. These receptors all come from an adult in good health. The conserved cysteine and the conserved F or W are not part of the CDR3 here.

>TRBV6-5|TRBJ1-5
ASTPRLGQQPQH
>TRBV15|TRBJ1-2
ATSGIQGPYGYT
>TRBV7-6|TRBJ2-7
ASSLADRVGEQY
>TRBV5-4|TRBJ2-1
ASSVPGTSYNEQF
>TRBV7-9|TRBJ2-7
ASSPGTGTGSYEQY
>TRBV18|TRBJ1-3
ASSQGASGNTIY
>TRBV20-1|TRBJ1-5
SASGSQPQH
>TRBV7-9|TRBJ2-1
ASSLSYNEQF
>TRBV5-1|TRBJ1-1
ASSQGRKLGDTEAF
>TRBV7-9|TRBJ2-1
ASSSQGLAGSSYNEQF
>TRBV5-6|TRBJ2-3
ASSSPGTTLLTDTQY
>TRBV9|TRBJ2-5
ASSVGLQGGQETQY
>TRBV3-1/TRBV3-2|TRBJ1-1
ASSQPGTGSNTEAF
>TRBV19|TRBJ1-1
ASRLGLSAEAF
>TRBV27|TRBJ2-7
ASSLDLGTGVGEQY
>TRBV9|TRBJ2-1
ASSGAGSGYNEQF
>TRBV4-1|TRBJ1-1
ASSIIGQLNTEAF
>TRBV24-1|TRBJ2-1
ATSDLGGAEQF
>TRBV7-9|TRBJ1-1
ASNLKGAETEAF
>TRBV27|TRBJ1-6
ASSPRGENSPLH
>TRBV15|TRBJ2-4
ATSRDRASEGDAKNIQY
>TRBV5-4|TRBJ2-5
ASSLAVGPGFGETQY
>TRBV20-1|TRBJ1-2
SAQENYGYT
>TRBV24-1|TRBJ2-4
ATSDSGGKAAKNIQY
>TRBV27|TRBJ2-3
ASSFGGTDTQY
>TRBV5-4|TRBJ2-7
ASSPRTSGNSYEQY
>TRBV6-1|TRBJ2-3
ASSEGAGGFTDTQY
>TRBV7-3|TRBJ2-2
ASSSTGAAGTGELF
>TRBV18|TRBJ2-7
ASSPGDLYEQY
>TRBV10-3|TRBJ1-3
AISGGRSSSGNTIY
>TRBV19|TRBJ2-1
ASTRESGVGNEQF
>TRBV9|TRBJ1-5
ASSLSPVRDGGNQPQH
>TRBV24-1|TRBJ2-1
ATSDSTSGSYNEQF
>TRBV5-4|TRBJ1-2
ASSPPGQGARGYGYT
>TRBV5-1|TRBJ2-7
ASSLVGGEQY
>TRBV7-3|TRBJ2-7
ASSPSTGNYEQY
>TRBV9|TRBJ1-1
ASAPDRERTEAF
>TRBV11-2|TRBJ2-3
ASSPRTSGFTDTQY
>TRBV6-5|TRBJ1-3
ASRPWVNGDTIY
>TRBV5-1|TRBJ2-5
ASSLATSGPQETQY
>TRBV13|TRBJ1-1
ASRLPTLRDAEAF
>TRBV12-5|TRBJ1-5
ASGLRVGQPQH
>TRBV30|TRBJ1-2
AWNPVRGDGYT
>TRBV19|TRBJ1-5
ASKTQINSNQPQH
>TRBV6-2/TRBV6-3|TRBJ2-7
ASSRRTGGDEQY
>TRBV19|TRBJ1-4
ASSMYEKLF
>TRBV15|TRBJ1-2
ATSRDQTGASYT
>TRBV6-5|TRBJ2-1
ASSLQGAGQF
>TRBV6-2/TRBV6-3|TRBJ1-2
ASSPPAGFYGYT
>TRBV6-2/TRBV6-3|TRBJ2-7
ASSSVGSEQY
>TRBV6-5|TRBJ2-7
ASARGGQGYEQY
>TRBV10-3|TRBJ2-1
AISVGDRVGNEQF